A single T cell receptor (beta chain) is shown here with its context. The target antigen is unknown. This sample was taken from a study of cytomegalovirus exposure and HLA in healthy donors. Study-wide context: Drawn from HLA-typed donors, roughly 87 million unique TCRs were held in an early data release.

V was trimmed by 2 bases and J by 3 bases, leaving 7 bases between them. Germline V gene lookup returns CDR1 MGHRA and CDR2 YSYEKL. This CDR3 comprises 13 residues. Study findings and constraints: Investigators reported approximately 170 TCR beta chains as tied to cytomegalovirus.

The PCR had 60 Vbeta and 13 Jbeta primers. Sequenced by immunoSEQ multiplex PCR; TCRdb stores in-frame clones only, minus some. The sample includes around 120,000 clones, about three quarters of them seen just once. The V call is TRBV4-1, the J call TRBJ1-1, with no clear D. Sequencing was carried out using PBMCs. The sequence was obtained from a woman aged 40 to 49 in good health and CMV-seropositive. CDR3 sequence reads: CASSQYQYTEAFF. CDR3 in DNA: TGCGCCAGCAGCCAATACCAGTACACTGAAGCTTTCTTT.